The 6 T cell receptor beta chains below were found in one sample sequenced in a study of vaccination and CD4 T cells after COVID-19. The Oncomine TCR Beta short-read assay sequenced DNA from cultured CD4+ T cells. Using its own MiXCR run on the PCR reads, TCRdb lists one record per CDR3 protein. The sample includes around 20,000 distinct CDR3 sequences, approximately 57% of them seen just once. These receptors are not linked to any known antigen. Treatment described: roughly nine-day PBMC culture with coronavirus spike peptide pools or control peptides (ViraFEST assay). The input for sequencing was CD4+ T cells from blood, cultured in vitro, taken before SARS-CoV-2 vaccination. These receptors all stem from a human donor who had recovered from COVID-19.

The V gene is TRBV21-1, the J gene TRBJ2-1; the DNA was not compared with TRBD2, the D call given in the table. TRBV21-1 is termed a pseudogene. The CDR3 length is 16 residues. The CDR3 protein is CASPHELAGSYNEQFF. As DNA, the CDR3 is TGTGCCAGCCCCCATGAACTAGCTGGGTCCTACAATGAGCAGTTCTTC.

This chain uses TRBV6-1 with TRBJ2-1, with 8 bases lining up with TRBD2. Germline V gene data show CDR1 as MNHNS and CDR2 as SASEGT. V gave up 3 bases and J gave up 7 bases; unmatched junction bases: 8. The CDR3 extends over 15 amino acids. CDR3 region: CASSDGVAGLNEQFF. The CDR3 coding sequence is TGTGCCAGCAGTGATGGAGTAGCGGGATTAAATGAGCAGTTCTTC.

The chain combines TRBV25-1 with TRBJ2-2; D is uncertain. The germline V gene has CDR1 MGHDK and CDR2 SYGVNS. The CDR3 is made up of 13 amino acids. The V gene lost 6 bases and the J gene lost 5 bases, with 10 bases spanning the gap. The CDR3 region has the DNA TGTGCCAGCAGGGTGCTAAGTACCGGGGAGCTGTTTTTT. Its translation: CASRVLSTGELFF.

This clonotype came up a few times. V gene TRBV21-1 combines with J gene TRBJ1-5. TRBV21-1 is given as a pseudogene. The CDR3 is 13 amino acids. CDR3 protein: CASSKGGNQPQHF. The CDR3 region has the DNA TGTGCCAGCAGCAAAGGGGGCAATCAGCCCCAGCATTTT.

The rearrangement uses TRBV9 and TRBJ1-2; a possible D gene is TRBD1 (5 bases). Trimming took 0 bases from V and 8 from J, leaving 17 bases between them. This CDR3 comprises 15 residues. CDR1 is SGDLS and CDR2 is YYNGEE in the germline V gene. Here the CDR3 reads CASSVVPQGDRGYTF. As DNA, the CDR3 is TGTGCCAGCAGCGTAGTTCCCCAGGGTGACCGGGGCTACACCTTC.

This rearrangement joins TRBV28 to TRBJ2-7; tentatively, D is TRBD1 (6 bases). This CDR3 is built from 16 residues. Per the germline V gene, CDR1 is MDHEN and CDR2 is SYDVKM. Trimming pared 4 bases from V and 0 bases from J, leaving 16 bases between. The CDR3 sequence: CASSSRRTEYSYEQYF. CDR3 nucleotides: TGTGCCAGCAGTTCAAGGAGGACAGAATACTCCTACGAGCAGTACTTC. The variable domain in full, with the rest retrieved from reference TRBV28 and TRBJ2-7, is DVKVTQSSRYLVKRTGEKVFLECVQDMDHENMFWYRQDPGLGLRLIYFSYDVKMKEKGDIPEGYSVSREKKERFSLILESASTNQTSMYLCASSSRRTEYSYEQYFGPGTRLTVT.